These T cell receptor beta chains were read from a single sample in a study of blood T cell repertoires in COVID-19. This table comes from immunoSEQ multiplex PCR, and its TCRdb copy is limited to in-frame clones, with some not included. The table lists approximately 330,000 clones, about 86% of them singletons. The sample consisted of PBMCs or T cells enriched from blood (not recorded which). The receptors were sampled from a middle-aged woman with acute COVID-19. Both conserved end residues are part of each CDR3. A D gene is named only where the DNA matches it firmly. Not all rows give a size; the values are once, few, many and, for expanded clones, a class.

CDR3aa | CDR3nt | d_gene | abundance | j_gene | v_gene
CASSLAGGPVEQYF | TGTGCCAGCAGTTTAGCGGGAGGGCCCGTTGAGCAGTACTTC | TRBD2 | NA | TRBJ2-7 | TRBV25-1
CASSQVGFTEAFF | TGCGCCAGCAGCCAAGTCGGGTTCACTGAAGCTTTCTTT | NA | NA | TRBJ1-1 | TRBV4-3
CASSLALRRDEQFF | TGTGCCAGCAGCTTGGCCCTACGGAGAGATGAGCAGTTCTTC | NA | NA | TRBJ2-1 | TRBV5-6
CASSTQLPGGTF | TGTGCCAGCAGTACGCAACTCCCGGGGGGCACCTTC | NA | NA | TRBJ1-2 | TRBV12-3/TRBV12-4
CASSSILLSSDSDYEQYF | TGTGCCAGCAGCTCCATCCTCCTCTCTAGCGACTCGGACTACGAGCAGTACTTC | NA | NA | TRBJ2-7 | TRBV5-6
CASSYSWRGGNEKLFF | TGTGCCAGCAGTTACTCGTGGAGGGGGGGAAATGAAAAACTGTTTTTT | NA | NA | TRBJ1-4 | TRBV6-5
CATSRDWGGDYGYTF | TGTGCCACCAGCAGAGACTGGGGAGGGGACTATGGCTACACCTTC | NA | few | TRBJ1-2 | TRBV15
CASSARLAGLRDEQYF | TGTGCCAGCAGCGCTCGACTAGCGGGGCTGCGGGACGAGCAGTACTTC | TRBD2 | once | TRBJ2-7 | TRBV7-9
CASSLAGSGTDTQYF | TGTGCCAGCAGCTTGGCGGGGTCAGGCACAGATACGCAGTATTTT | NA | once | TRBJ2-3 | TRBV5-4
CASSDRGTNQPQHF | TGTGCCAGCTCAGACAGGGGGACCAATCAGCCCCAGCATTTT | TRBD1 | once | TRBJ1-5 | TRBV18
CASSYPGQPNEKLFF | TGTGCCAGCAGTTACCCGGGACAGCCTAATGAAAAACTGTTTTTT | TRBD1 | NA | TRBJ1-4 | TRBV6-2/TRBV6-3
CATSAGGMNTEAFF | TGTGCCACCAGTGCAGGAGGGATGAACACTGAAGCTTTCTTT | NA | once | TRBJ1-1 | TRBV24-1
CATSDPQGPQETQYF | TGTGCCACCAGTGATCCACAGGGTCCCCAAGAGACCCAGTACTTC | NA | NA | TRBJ2-5 | TRBV24-1
CASSPQGGFGEKLFF | TGTGCCAGCAGCCCCCAAGGGGGCTTCGGTGAAAAACTGTTTTTT | TRBD1 | NA | TRBJ1-4 | TRBV9
CASKQRGSAGGGEQFF | TGTGCCAGCAAACAGCGAGGATCGGCTGGGGGAGGTGAGCAGTTCTTC | NA | once | TRBJ2-1 | TRBV25-1
CASSDRTGGGQPQHF | TGTGCCAGCAGTGACAGGACAGGGGGCGGGCAGCCCCAGCATTTT | TRBD1 | NA | TRBJ1-5 | TRBV2
CASDYGQGAHEQYF | TGCGCCAGCGATTACGGACAGGGGGCGCACGAGCAGTACTTC | TRBD1 | NA | TRBJ2-7 | TRBV5-1
CASSTQGALQPQHF | TGTGCCAGCAGTACCCAGGGGGCTCTCCAGCCCCAGCATTTT | TRBD1 | NA | TRBJ1-5 | TRBV7-9
CASSSHRDGYEQYF | TGTGCCAGCAGTTCCCACAGGGACGGGTACGAGCAGTACTTC | NA | NA | TRBJ2-7 | TRBV6-6
CASSFPGVGTEAFF | TGTGCCAGCAGTTTTCCCGGGGTAGGGACTGAAGCTTTCTTT | NA | NA | TRBJ1-1 | TRBV28
CASSLDRNSPLHF | TGTGCCAGCAGCCTGGACAGAAATTCACCCCTCCACTTT | NA | once | TRBJ1-6 | TRBV3-1/TRBV3-2
CASSRYRGSSYNEQFF | TGTGCCAGCAGCCGATACAGGGGGAGCTCCTACAATGAGCAGTTCTTC | TRBD1 | NA | TRBJ2-1 | TRBV14
CASSYGDRGSAEQFF | TGTGCCAGCAGTTACGGGGACAGGGGATCTGCTGAGCAGTTCTTC | TRBD1 | NA | TRBJ2-1 | TRBV6-5
CSASRASGKGETQYF | TGCAGTGCTAGTAGGGCTAGCGGGAAGGGGGAGACCCAGTACTTC | TRBD2 | NA | TRBJ2-5 | TRBV20-1
CASSPDSDNEQFF | TGTGCCAGCAGTCCGGACAGTGACAATGAGCAGTTCTTC | NA | many | TRBJ2-1 | TRBV12-3/TRBV12-4
CASSVDMYNEQFF | TGTGCCAGCAGCGTAGACATGTACAATGAGCAGTTCTTC | NA | NA | TRBJ2-1 | TRBV9
CASSLGIEGTETQYF | TGTGCCAGCAGCTTGGGCATAGAGGGCACAGAGACCCAGTACTTC | NA | NA | TRBJ2-5 | TRBV5-8